This TCR beta chain was sequenced for a study of OX40 agonist ivuxolimab in advanced cancers. Produced via immunoSEQ multiplex PCR; TCRdb's table is partial and in-frame only. Among 100,000 to 150,000 clones, under 95% were seen once, and the ten largest hold 1%. The CDR3 runs 13 residues. CDR1 LNHDA and CDR2 SQIVND come from the germline V gene (reference sequence). V lost 7 bases to trimming and J lost 8 bases, with 15 bases between them. As concerns this clone: No antigen is known for it.

Findings and limits, study-wide: On average, CD8+ T cells showed a greater number of expanded clones than CD4+.

The source of this sequence is an adult with an advanced solid tumor such as melanoma, head and neck, liver or kidney cancer. The chain is built from TRBV19 and TRBJ1-3; D call uncertain. The sample here was CD4+ or CD8+ T cells sorted from blood, taken in a trial of the OX40 agonist ivuxolimab. CDR3: CASIPPDLDTIYF. The DNA of the CDR3 is TGTGCCAGTATTCCGCCTGACTTGGACACCATATATTTT.